A single sample is the source of the 18 T cell receptor beta chains below, sequenced in a study of identical twins. TCRdb fed the 5' RACE reads into MiXCR, producing one record per CDR3 protein. This table has roughly 240,000 distinct CDR3 sequences, approximately 7.9% appearing once. This same sample was also taken into another study, of yellow fever vaccine responses in identical twins.

Sequences were obtained from CD8+ T cells sorted from blood. These receptors were taken from a woman younger than 35 in good health.

The rearrangement links TRBV20-1 to TRBJ2-2; D remains unclear. The germline V and J ends were trimmed by 0 bases and 6 bases, with 8 bases remaining between them. CDR3 size: 13 residues. Per germline, CDR1 DFQATT and CDR2 SNEGSKA (reference sequence). CDR3 protein: CSARDEVSGELFF. In nucleotides, the CDR3 is TGCAGTGCTAGAGATGAAGTCTCCGGGGAGCTGTTTTTT.

The chain combines TRBV9 with TRBJ2-1, with 16 bases aligning to TRBD2. The CDR3 totals 16 residues. Germline loops: CDR1 SGDLS, CDR2 YYNGEE. V lost 4 bases to trimming and J lost 10 bases; unmatched junction nucleotides: 8. Here the CDR3 DNA reads TGTGCCAGCAGCCCAGGGACTAGCGGGAGGGCTGGGGAGCAGTTCTTC. The encoded protein is CASSPGTSGRAGEQFF. The full variable domain, its missing parts supplied by reference TRBV9 and TRBJ2-1, is DSGVTQTPKHLITATGQRVTLRCSPRSGDLSVYWYQQSLDQGLQFLIQYYNGEERAKGNILERFSAQQFPDLHSELNLSSLELGDSALYFCASSPGTSGRAGEQFFGPGTRLTVL.

The chain couples TRBV5-6 to TRBJ2-7; tentatively, D is TRBD1 (6 bases). The germline CDR1 and CDR2 sequences are SGHDT and YYEEEE. With 7 bases removed from V and 3 bases from J, the gap between germline ends came to 14 bases. CDR3 size: 13 residues. The CDR3 DNA reads TGTGCCAGCTCGGGACACCAAGACTACGAGCAGTACGTC. Protein: CASSGHQDYEQYV.

V gene TRBV24-1 combines with J gene TRBJ2-1; 10 bases align to TRBD1. Germline CDR1 reads KGHDR; CDR2 reads SFDVKD. V was clipped by 3 bases and J by 10 bases; unmatched bases: 11. This CDR3 spans 16 amino acids. In DNA form, the CDR3 reads TGTGCCACCAGTGATACCGGGACAGGGGATTCAGGAGAGCAGTTCTTC. This translates into CATSDTGTGDSGEQFF.

The V call is TRBV5-1, the J call TRBJ2-7; 8 positions agree with TRBD2. There are 18 residues in the CDR3. V lost 0 bases and J lost 1; bases outside the gene matches: 12. The germline V gene has CDR1 SGHRS and CDR2 YFSETQ. The CDR3 DNA reads as TGCGCCAGCAGCTTGGTTCTCCGAGAGCGGGAGCTTTCCTACGAGCAGTACTTC. Residues: CASSLVLRERELSYEQYF.

There are many counts of this clonotype. The J gene is TRBJ1-1, the V gene TRBV7-9; D is unclear. Between the trimmed V and J ends, which lost 4 bases and 5 bases, there was a span of 8 bases. From germline, CDR1 is SEHNR and CDR2 FQNEAQ (reference sequence). The CDR3 consists of 12 residues. In DNA form, the CDR3 reads TGTGCCAGCAGCTCTCCTCGAACTGAAGCTTTCTTT. This translates into CASSSPRTEAFF.

This chain links TRBV10-1 with TRBJ2-1, with D tentatively TRBD1 or TRBD2 (5 bases each). Germline loops: CDR1 WNHNN, CDR2 SYGVQD (reference sequence). The CDR3 has 15 amino acids. Trimming shortened V by 8 bases and J by 1 base, and 15 bases separated the two germline ends. The CDR3 DNA sequence: TGCGCCAGCTCCGGGGCAGGAGTATCCTACAATGAGCAGTTCTTC. Amino acids: CASSGAGVSYNEQFF.

This clonotype was counted ten times or more. The chain combines TRBV12-3 or TRBV12-4 with TRBJ1-5; 12 bases map to TRBD1. CDR3 length equals 16 residues. After removal of 6 bases from V and 6 bases from J, the junction contained 9 bases not matched to a gene. The CDR3 protein is CASSPRGQGALQPQHF. The DNA for the CDR3 is TGTGCCAGCAGCCCCCGGGGACAGGGGGCTCTTCAGCCCCAGCATTTT.

This clonotype appeared a few times. CDR3 in amino acids: CASSLTSGLTGELFF. The CDR3 DNA reads as TGTGCCAGCAGCTTAACTAGCGGCCTCACCGGGGAGCTGTTTTTT. The chain links TRBV7-9 to TRBJ2-2, with TRBD2 matching 8 bases. The CDR3 is made up of 15 amino acids. Germline V gives CDR1 SEHNR, CDR2 FQNEAQ (reference sequence). Losses at the gene ends were 2 bases for V and 4 bases for J; bases not matched to a gene: 3.

The V gene is TRBV13, the J gene TRBJ2-4, with a possible D match to TRBD1 (6 bases). This CDR3 region has 17 residues. Trimming shortened V by 1 base and J by 0 bases, and 13 bases separated the two germline ends. Germline V gives CDR1 PRHDT, CDR2 FYEKMQ (reference sequence). This CDR3 is CASSLEEDRLAKNIQYF. In nucleotides, the CDR3 is TGTGCCAGCAGCTTAGAGGAGGACAGACTAGCCAAAAACATTCAGTACTTC.

This chain uses TRBV16 with TRBJ2-7; D might be TRBD1 (5 bases). Trimming took 3 bases from V and 0 from J, leaving 9 bases between them. This CDR3 has 14 residues. CDR1 is KGHSY and CDR2 is FQNENV in the germline V gene. DNA for the CDR3: TGTGCCAGCAGCCAGCCGGACACCTCCTACGAGCAGTACTTC. The encoded protein is CASSQPDTSYEQYF.

The genes are TRBV20-1 and TRBJ2-7, with D unresolved. CDR1 is DFQATT and CDR2 is SNEGSKA in the germline V gene (reference sequence). The V end lost 6 bases, the J end lost 6 bases, and 15 bases lay between the germline ends. CDR3 length equals 12 residues. CDR3 nucleotide sequence: TGCAGTGCAAAAGCTGGGGTGGGCGAGCAGTACTTC. Residues: CSAKAGVGEQYF.

This clonotype was counted only a few times. The rearrangement joins TRBV9 to TRBJ1-1; 8 positions agree with TRBD1. Germline CDR1 SGDLS, CDR2 YYNGEE. With V trimmed by 4 bases and J by 3 bases, 11 bases remained unmatched. CDR3 length equals 16 residues. CDR3 sequence: CASSPQGDRGYTEAFF. The CDR3 bases are TGTGCCAGCAGCCCCCAAGGAGACAGGGGCTACACTGAAGCTTTCTTT.

This clonotype was seen at least ten times. The limits of the CDR3 on the DNA are not certain, so only TCRdb's listed CDR3 is given. The J gene is TRBJ2-7, the V gene TRBV6-9; the table's D call, TRBD1, was not checked against the DNA. The CDR3 is 14 residues long, ends included. Germline lookup yields CDR1 MNHGY and CDR2 SVAAGI. The CDR3 sequence is CAPEEHRDRGYLCF.

This clonotype showed up many times. The V call is TRBV28, the J call TRBJ2-7; D perhaps matches TRBD2 (6 bases). Trimming cost V 3 bases and J 4 bases, with 19 bases left between them. Germline CDR1 reads MDHEN; CDR2 reads SYDVKM. CDR3 length: 16 residues. In DNA, the CDR3 is TGTGCCAGCAGTTTTAGGGGAGGTCTCACCACGTACGAGCAGTACTTC. Encoded protein: CASSFRGGLTTYEQYF. Full variable domain (remainder filled in from reference TRBV28 and TRBJ2-7): DVKVTQSSRYLVKRTGEKVFLECVQDMDHENMFWYRQDPGLGLRLIYFSYDVKMKEKGDIPEGYSVSREKKERFSLILESASTNQTSMYLCASSFRGGLTTYEQYFGPGTRLTVT.

This clonotype has just a few counts. The gene calls are TRBV3-1 and TRBJ2-2; 9 bases are shared with TRBD2. The germline V gene has CDR1 LGHDT and CDR2 YNNKEL (reference sequence). V was pared by 1 base and J by 4 bases, with 16 bases of the junction left unmatched. The CDR3 consists of 20 residues. The CDR3 protein is CASSQVGPRLADGSTGELFF. CDR3 in DNA: TGTGCCAGCAGCCAAGTAGGCCCCAGACTAGCGGACGGGAGCACCGGGGAGCTGTTTTTT. Using reference TRBV3-1 and TRBJ2-2 for the parts outside the CDR3, the full variable domain is DTAVSQTPKYLVTQMGNDKSIKCEQNLGHDTMYWYKQDSKKFLKIMFSYNNKELIINETVPNRFSPKSPDKAHLNLHINSLELGDSAVYFCASSQVGPRLADGSTGELFFGEGSRLTVL.

The sample holds many counts of this clonotype. The gene calls are TRBV9 and TRBJ2-7; 8 bases align to TRBD1. The length of the CDR3 is 15 residues. The junction had 10 bases not matched to a gene; V was cut back by 3 bases and J by 5 bases. Germline-derived CDR1 and CDR2 are SGDLS and YYNGEE. CDR3 amino acids: CASSADVRGHNEQYF. DNA for the CDR3: TGTGCCAGCAGCGCAGACGTCAGGGGGCACAACGAGCAGTACTTC. The whole variable domain, remainder taken from reference TRBV9 and TRBJ2-7, is DSGVTQTPKHLITATGQRVTLRCSPRSGDLSVYWYQQSLDQGLQFLIQYYNGEERAKGNILERFSAQQFPDLHSELNLSSLELGDSALYFCASSADVRGHNEQYFGPGTRLTVT.

There are many counts of this clonotype. J is TRBJ2-4 and V is TRBV29-1, with D possibly TRBD2 on 5 matching bases. Germline loops: CDR1 SQVTM, CDR2 ANQGSEA. This CDR3 has 14 residues. Trimming stripped 5 bases from V and 7 bases from J, with 18 bases between. CDR3 DNA: TGCAGCGTTAACGGACTGCCGGAGGAGAACATTCAGTACTTC. This gives the protein CSVNGLPEENIQYF.